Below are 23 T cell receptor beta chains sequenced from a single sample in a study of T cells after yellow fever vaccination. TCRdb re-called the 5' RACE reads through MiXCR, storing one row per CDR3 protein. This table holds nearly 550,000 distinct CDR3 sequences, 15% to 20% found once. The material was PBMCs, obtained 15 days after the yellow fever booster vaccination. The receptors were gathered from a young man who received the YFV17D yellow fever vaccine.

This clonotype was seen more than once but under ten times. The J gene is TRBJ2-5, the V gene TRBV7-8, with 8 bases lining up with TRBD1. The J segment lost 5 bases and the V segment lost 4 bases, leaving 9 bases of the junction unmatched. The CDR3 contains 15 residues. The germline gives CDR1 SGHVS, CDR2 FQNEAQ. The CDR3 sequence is CASSSRTGSAETQYF. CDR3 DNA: TGTGCCAGCAGCTCTCGGACAGGGTCGGCGGAGACCCAGTACTTC. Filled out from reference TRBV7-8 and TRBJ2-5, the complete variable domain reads GAGVSQSPRYKVAKRGQDVALRCDPISGHVSLFWYQQALGQGPEFLTYFQNEAQLDKSGLPSDRFFAERPEGSVSTLKIQRTQQEDSAVYLCASSSRTGSAETQYFGPGTRLLVL.

DNA for the CDR3: TGTGCCAGCAGCTTAGTTGCGGGAAGGACTTCCGAGCAGTACTTC. It translates to CASSLVAGRTSEQYF. This chain connects TRBV7-8 to TRBJ2-7; perhaps TRBD2 as D (6 bases). The CDR3 has 15 amino acids. With 1 base removed from V and 6 bases from J, the gap between germline ends came to 16 bases. CDR1 is SGHVS, CDR2 FQNEAQ, per germline. Supplemented by reference TRBV7-8 and TRBJ2-7, the full variable domain reads GAGVSQSPRYKVAKRGQDVALRCDPISGHVSLFWYQQALGQGPEFLTYFQNEAQLDKSGLPSDRFFAERPEGSVSTLKIQRTQQEDSAVYLCASSLVAGRTSEQYFGPGTRLTVT.

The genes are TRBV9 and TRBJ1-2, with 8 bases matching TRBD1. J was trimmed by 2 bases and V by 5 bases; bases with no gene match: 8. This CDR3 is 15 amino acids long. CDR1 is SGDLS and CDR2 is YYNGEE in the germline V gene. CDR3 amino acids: CASSATGGLNYGYTF. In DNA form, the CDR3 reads TGTGCCAGCAGTGCCACAGGGGGTTTGAACTATGGCTACACCTTC.

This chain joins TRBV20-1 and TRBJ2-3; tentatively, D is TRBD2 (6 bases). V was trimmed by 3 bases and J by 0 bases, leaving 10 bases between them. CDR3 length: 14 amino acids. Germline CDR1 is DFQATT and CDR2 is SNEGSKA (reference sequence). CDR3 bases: TGCAGTGCTAGGGAGGGGACTAGCACAGATACGCAGTATTTT. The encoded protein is CSAREGTSTDTQYF.

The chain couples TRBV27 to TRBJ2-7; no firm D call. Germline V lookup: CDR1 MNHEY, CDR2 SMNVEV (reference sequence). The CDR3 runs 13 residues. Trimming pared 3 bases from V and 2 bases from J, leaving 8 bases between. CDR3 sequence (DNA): TGTGCCAGCAGTTTTAAGGGTACCTACGAGCAGTACTTC. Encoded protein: CASSFKGTYEQYF.

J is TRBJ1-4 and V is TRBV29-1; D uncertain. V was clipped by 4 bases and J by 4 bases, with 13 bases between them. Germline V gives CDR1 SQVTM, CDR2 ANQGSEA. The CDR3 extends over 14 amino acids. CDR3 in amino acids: CSVGSARFNEKLFF. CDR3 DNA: TGCAGCGTTGGTTCAGCCCGGTTTAATGAAAAACTGTTTTTT.

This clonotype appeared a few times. CDR3 amino acids: CASSDRLPSPLHF. CDR3 in DNA: TGTGCCAGCAGTGACAGGCTACCTTCACCCCTCCACTTT. V and J are TRBV27 and TRBJ1-6; tentatively, D is TRBD1 (6 bases). Germline CDR1 and CDR2: MNHEY and SMNVEV (reference sequence). The CDR3 runs 13 residues. V was shortened by 5 bases and J by 9 bases, with 11 bases between the two germline ends.

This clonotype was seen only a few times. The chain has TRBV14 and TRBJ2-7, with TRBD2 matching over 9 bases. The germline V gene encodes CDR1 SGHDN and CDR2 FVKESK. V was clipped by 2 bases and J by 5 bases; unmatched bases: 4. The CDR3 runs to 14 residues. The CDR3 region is CASSQSSGIHEQYF. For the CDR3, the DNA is TGTGCCAGCAGCCAATCTAGCGGGATCCACGAGCAGTACTTC.

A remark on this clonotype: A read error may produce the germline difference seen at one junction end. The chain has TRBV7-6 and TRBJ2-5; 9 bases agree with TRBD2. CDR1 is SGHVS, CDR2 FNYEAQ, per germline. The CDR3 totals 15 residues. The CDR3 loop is CASSLWTSAQETPYF. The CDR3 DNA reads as TGTGCCAGCAGCTTATGGACTAGCGCCCAAGAGACCCCGTACTTC. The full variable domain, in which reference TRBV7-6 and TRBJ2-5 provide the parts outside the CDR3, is GAGVSQSPRYKVTKRGQDVALRCDPISGHVSLYWYRQALGQGPEFLTYFNYEAQQDKSGLPNDRFSAERPEGSISTLTIQRTEQRDSAMYRCASSLWTSAQETPYFGPGTRLLVL.

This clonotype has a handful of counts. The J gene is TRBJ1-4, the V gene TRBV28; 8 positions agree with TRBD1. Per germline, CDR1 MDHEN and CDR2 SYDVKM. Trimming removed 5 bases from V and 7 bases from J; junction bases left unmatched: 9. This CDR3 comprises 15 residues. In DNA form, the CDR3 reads TGTGCCAGCAGTCCGACAGGGGTTCGACGTGAAAAACTGTTTTTT. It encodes CASSPTGVRREKLFF.

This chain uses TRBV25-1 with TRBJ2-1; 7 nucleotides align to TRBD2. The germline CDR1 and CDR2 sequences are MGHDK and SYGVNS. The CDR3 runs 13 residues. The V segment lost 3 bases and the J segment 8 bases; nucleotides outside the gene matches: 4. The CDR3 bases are TGTGCCAGCAGTGATTGGGCGGGAGATGAGCAGTTCTTC. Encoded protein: CASSDWAGDEQFF.

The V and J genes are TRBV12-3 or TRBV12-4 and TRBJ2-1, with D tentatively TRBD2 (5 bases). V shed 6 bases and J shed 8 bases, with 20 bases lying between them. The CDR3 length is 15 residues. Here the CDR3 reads CASSPSWGDMDEQFF. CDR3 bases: TGTGCCAGCAGCCCATCTTGGGGAGACATGGATGAGCAGTTCTTC.

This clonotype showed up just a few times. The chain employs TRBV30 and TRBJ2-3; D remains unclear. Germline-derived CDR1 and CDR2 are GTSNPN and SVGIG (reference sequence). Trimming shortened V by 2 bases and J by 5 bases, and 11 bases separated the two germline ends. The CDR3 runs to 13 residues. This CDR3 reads CAWSIGVGDTQYF. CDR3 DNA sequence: TGTGCCTGGAGTATAGGAGTTGGAGATACGCAGTATTTT.

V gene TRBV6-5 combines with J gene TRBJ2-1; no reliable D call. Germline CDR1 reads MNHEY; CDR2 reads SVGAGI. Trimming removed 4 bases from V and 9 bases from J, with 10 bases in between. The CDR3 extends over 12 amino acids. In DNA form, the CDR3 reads TGTGCCAGCAGTTCCCGGGTGGTTGAGCAGTTCTTC. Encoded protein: CASSSRVVEQFF.

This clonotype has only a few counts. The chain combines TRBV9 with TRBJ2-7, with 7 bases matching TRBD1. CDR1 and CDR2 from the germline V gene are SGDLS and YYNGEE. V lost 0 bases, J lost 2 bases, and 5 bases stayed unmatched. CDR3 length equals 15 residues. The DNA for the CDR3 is TGTGCCAGCAGCGTAGGTGGGACAGAGGCCTACGAGCAGTACTTC. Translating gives CASSVGGTEAYEQYF. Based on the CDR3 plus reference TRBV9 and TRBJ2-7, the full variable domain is DSGVTQTPKHLITATGQRVTLRCSPRSGDLSVYWYQQSLDQGLQFLIQYYNGEERAKGNILERFSAQQFPDLHSELNLSSLELGDSALYFCASSVGGTEAYEQYFGPGTRLTVT.

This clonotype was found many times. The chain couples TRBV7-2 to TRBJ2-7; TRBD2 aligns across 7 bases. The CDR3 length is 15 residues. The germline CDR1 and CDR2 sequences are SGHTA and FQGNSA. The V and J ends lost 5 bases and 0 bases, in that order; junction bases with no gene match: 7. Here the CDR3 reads CASSATSDSSYEQYF. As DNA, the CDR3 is TGTGCCAGCAGCGCCACTAGCGATAGCTCCTACGAGCAGTACTTC.

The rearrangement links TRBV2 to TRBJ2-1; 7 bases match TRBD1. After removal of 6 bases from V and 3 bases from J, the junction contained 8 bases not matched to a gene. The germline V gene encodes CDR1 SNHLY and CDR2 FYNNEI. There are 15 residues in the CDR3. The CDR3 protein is CASRGPGGDYNEQFF. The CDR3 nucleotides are TGTGCCAGCAGAGGGCCAGGGGGAGACTACAATGAGCAGTTCTTC.

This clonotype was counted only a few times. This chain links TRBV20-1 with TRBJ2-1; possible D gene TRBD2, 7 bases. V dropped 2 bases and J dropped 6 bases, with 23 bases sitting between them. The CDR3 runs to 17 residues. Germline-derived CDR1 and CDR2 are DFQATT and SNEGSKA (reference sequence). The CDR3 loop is CSARSLQGGEGGNEQFF. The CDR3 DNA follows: TGCAGTGCTAGATCATTACAAGGGGGGGAGGGTGGCAATGAGCAGTTCTTC.

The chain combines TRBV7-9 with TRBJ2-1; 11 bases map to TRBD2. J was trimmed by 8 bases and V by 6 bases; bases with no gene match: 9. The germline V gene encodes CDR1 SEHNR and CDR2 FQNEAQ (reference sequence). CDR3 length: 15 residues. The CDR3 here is CASSVTSGRIYEQFF. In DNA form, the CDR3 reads TGTGCCAGCAGTGTTACTAGCGGGAGAATCTATGAGCAGTTCTTC.

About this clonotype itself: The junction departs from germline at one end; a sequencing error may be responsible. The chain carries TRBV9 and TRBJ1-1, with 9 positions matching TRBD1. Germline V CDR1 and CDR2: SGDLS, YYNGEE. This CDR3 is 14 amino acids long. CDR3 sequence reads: CASSGVGQGPEVFF. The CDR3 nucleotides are TGTGCCAGCAGCGGGGTGGGACAGGGTCCTGAAGTTTTCTTT.

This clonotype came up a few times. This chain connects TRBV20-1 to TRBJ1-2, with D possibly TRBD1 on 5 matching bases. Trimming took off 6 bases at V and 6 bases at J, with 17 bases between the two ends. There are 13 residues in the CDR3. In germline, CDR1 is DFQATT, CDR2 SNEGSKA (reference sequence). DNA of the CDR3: TGCAGTGCCCCGGGGACCCTTGATAATGGCTACACCTTC. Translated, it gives CSAPGTLDNGYTF.

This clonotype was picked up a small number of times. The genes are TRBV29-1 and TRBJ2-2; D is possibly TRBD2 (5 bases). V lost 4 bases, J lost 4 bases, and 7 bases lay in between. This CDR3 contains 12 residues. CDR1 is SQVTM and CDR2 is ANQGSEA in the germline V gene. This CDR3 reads CSVVRATGELFF. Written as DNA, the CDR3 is TGCAGCGTTGTGCGGGCCACCGGGGAGCTGTTTTTT.

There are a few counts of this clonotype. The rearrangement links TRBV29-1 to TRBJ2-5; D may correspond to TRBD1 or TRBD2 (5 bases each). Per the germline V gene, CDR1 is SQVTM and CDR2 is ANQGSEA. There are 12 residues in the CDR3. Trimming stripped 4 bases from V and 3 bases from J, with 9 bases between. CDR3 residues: CSVGRGEETQYF. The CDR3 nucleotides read TGCAGCGTTGGCCGAGGGGAAGAGACCCAGTACTTC.